These 29 T cell receptor beta chains were all obtained from the same sample, sequenced in a study of blood T cells in healthy people across ages. Together with a sample-barcoded 5' primer, a J-beta primer mix was included in a second PCR lasting about 6 to 11 cycles. TCRdb redid the calling of the 5' RACE reads with MiXCR, one entry per CDR3 protein. The sample contains roughly 1.5 million distinct CDR3 sequences, approximately 43% of which appear only once. The sequenced sample was blood. The source of these receptors is a woman younger than 30 in good health.

Only a few counts were recorded for this clonotype. V and J are TRBV3-1 and TRBJ1-4; D unresolved. The V and J ends lost 1 base and 4 bases respectively, with 10 bases between them. This CDR3 has 15 amino acids. Germline V gives CDR1 LGHDT, CDR2 YNNKEL (reference sequence). The CDR3 here is CASSQVDGYNEKLFF. For the CDR3, the DNA is TGTGCCAGCAGCCAAGTTGACGGATATAATGAAAAACTGTTTTTT. The full variable domain, completed using reference TRBV3-1 and TRBJ1-4, is DTAVSQTPKYLVTQMGNDKSIKCEQNLGHDTMYWYKQDSKKFLKIMFSYNNKELIINETVPNRFSPKSPDKAHLNLHINSLELGDSAVYFCASSQVDGYNEKLFFGSGTQLSVL.

This chain uses TRBV4-2 with TRBJ1-2; no reliable D call. The CDR3 loop spans 14 amino acids. Germline CDR1 reads LGHNA; CDR2 reads YNFKEQ. V was pared by 1 base and J by 0 bases, with 6 bases between. CDR3 in DNA: TGTGCCAGCAGCCAAGGCGTGTCTAACTATGGCTACACCTTC. This gives the protein CASSQGVSNYGYTF.

The chain has TRBV29-1 and TRBJ1-1; 7 nucleotides line up with TRBD1. Trimming cost V 7 bases and J 4 bases; bases outside gene matches: 9. CDR1 and CDR2 (germline): SQVTM, ANQGSEA. This CDR3 comprises 13 residues. The CDR3 is CSAPTGLGTEAFF. The CDR3 coding sequence is TGCAGCGCCCCGACAGGGCTGGGCACTGAAGCTTTCTTT.

The chain carries TRBV20-1 and TRBJ1-1; D unresolved. V gave up 4 bases and J gave up 4 bases, with 10 bases separating them. The CDR3 runs 12 residues. From germline, CDR1 is DFQATT and CDR2 SNEGSKA (reference sequence). The DNA for the CDR3 is TGCAGTGCTATTACCCTTCCCACTGAAGCTTTCTTT. As protein: CSAITLPTEAFF.

This chain connects TRBV6-5 to TRBJ1-1, with 7 bases identical to TRBD1. The CDR3 is made up of 16 amino acids. The germline V gene has CDR1 MNHEY and CDR2 SVGAGI. V shed 6 bases and J 0 bases; nucleotides not matched to a gene: 10. CDR3 sequence (DNA): TGTGCCAGCAGGCCCCCAGGGGGGCGGCTGAACACTGAAGCTTTCTTT. Its protein product is CASRPPGGRLNTEAFF.

This clonotype has ten or more counts. This chain links TRBV9 with TRBJ2-3, with TRBD2 matching 11 bases. Germline CDR1 and CDR2: SGDLS and YYNGEE. CDR3 size: 16 residues. V was pared by 2 bases and J by 2 bases, with 4 bases of the junction left unmatched. The CDR3 DNA follows: TGTGCCAGCAGCGTCGGGACTAGCGGCTACACAGATACGCAGTATTTT. Protein sequence: CASSVGTSGYTDTQYF.

The genes are TRBV10-2 and TRBJ1-4; 7 bases line up with TRBD1. Unmatched junction bases numbered 8, after V lost 5 bases and J lost 5 bases. The germline V gene encodes CDR1 WSHSY and CDR2 SAAADI. This CDR3 contains 15 residues. CDR3 amino acids: CASSTGTDSNEKLFF. The CDR3 DNA reads TGCGCCAGCAGTACCGGGACAGACTCCAATGAAAAACTGTTTTTT.

This rearrangement joins TRBV29-1 to TRBJ2-7, with D perhaps TRBD1 or TRBD2 (5 bases each). V lost 2 bases and J lost 6, with 11 bases in between. The germline V gene has CDR1 SQVTM and CDR2 ANQGSEA. CDR3 size: 12 residues. The CDR3: CSVEQGGCEQYF. The CDR3 DNA reads TGCAGCGTTGAACAGGGCGGGTGCGAGCAGTACTTC.

In this sample, this clonotype turned up a few times. At one boundary the junction diverges from the germline segment, which might be a read error. The chain employs TRBV5-1 and TRBJ2-3, with 15 positions matching TRBD2. The CDR3 loop spans 16 amino acids. In germline, CDR1 is SGHRS, CDR2 YFSETQ. The CDR3 protein is CASSLGLAGGPDTQYF. CDR3 sequence (DNA): TGTGCCAGCAGTTTGGGACTAGCGGGGGGTCCAGATACGCAGTATTTT.

This chain joins TRBV29-1 and TRBJ1-2; D gene unclear. Germline assignment: CDR1 SQVTM and CDR2 ANQGSEA. Trimming pared 0 bases from V and 6 bases from J, leaving 14 bases between. The CDR3 runs to 14 residues. The CDR3 region is CSVEDKRGSHGYTF. The CDR3 region has the DNA TGCAGCGTTGAAGATAAACGGGGATCGCATGGCTACACCTTC.

CDR3 region: CSAAGGVSYNEQYF. The CDR3 DNA follows: TGCAGTGCTGCGGGGGGTGTCTCCTACAATGAGCAGTACTTC. The chain uses TRBV20-1 and TRBJ2-1; 8 positions agree with TRBD2. The J call may be in error: the DNA end matches TRBJ2-7 better. CDR1 and CDR2 from the germline V gene are DFQATT and SNEGSKA (reference sequence). The CDR3 is 14 residues long.

This clonotype was recorded many times. The V and J genes are TRBV29-1 and TRBJ1-2, with D perhaps matching TRBD1 (6 bases). Trimming removed 1 base from V and 2 bases from J, with 11 bases in between. Looked up from germline, CDR1 is SQVTM and CDR2 is ANQGSEA. This CDR3 region has 14 residues. The CDR3 is CSVEAPGENYGYTF. The CDR3 nucleotides read TGCAGCGTTGAAGCCCCAGGGGAGAACTATGGCTACACCTTC. The complete variable domain, with remaining parts taken from reference TRBV29-1 and TRBJ1-2, reads SAVISQKPSRDICQRGTSLTIQCQVDSQVTMMFWYRQQPGQSLTLIATANQGSEATYESGFVIDKFPISRPNLTFSTLTVSNMSPEDSSIYLCSVEAPGENYGYTFGSGTRLTVV.

CDR3 DNA: TGCAGTGCAGACCGACGTGATGAGCAGTTCTTC. Residues: CSADRRDEQFF. This rearrangement joins TRBV20-1 to TRBJ2-1; no clear D. V lost 6 bases, J lost 8 bases, and 11 bases lay in between. This CDR3 comprises 11 residues. Per the germline V gene, CDR1 is DFQATT and CDR2 is SNEGSKA (reference sequence).

The chain carries TRBV27 and TRBJ2-2; weak D call: TRBD1 (6 bases). Germline V gene sequence: CDR1 MNHEY, CDR2 SMNVEV (reference sequence). The length of the CDR3 is 15 residues. Trimming pared 3 bases from V and 6 bases from J, leaving 14 bases between. The CDR3 loop reads CASSFHRVPPGELFF. CDR3 nucleotides: TGTGCCAGCAGTTTTCACAGGGTACCCCCCGGGGAGCTGTTTTTT.

This clonotype has a handful of counts. The chain links TRBV6-1 to TRBJ2-7; 14 nucleotides agree with TRBD2. Germline assignment: CDR1 MNHNS and CDR2 SASEGT. V lost 8 bases and J lost 6; bases outside the gene matches: 9. This CDR3 contains 15 residues. Here the CDR3 reads CASGPGTSGSFEQYF. CDR3 coding DNA: TGTGCCAGCGGTCCCGGGACTAGCGGGAGTTTCGAGCAGTACTTC.

The V call is TRBV20-1, the J call TRBJ2-2, with D possibly matching TRBD2 (6 bases). The CDR3 runs 17 residues. V was trimmed by 3 bases and J by 3 bases, leaving 20 bases between them. The germline CDR1 and CDR2 sequences are DFQATT and SNEGSKA (reference sequence). CDR3 nucleotides: TGCAGTGCTAGTTCGGGACCCCGGTGGAGGGACACCGGGGAGCTGTTTTTT. This translates into CSASSGPRWRDTGELFF.

The chain carries TRBV11-2 and TRBJ1-6, with D unresolved. V was pared by 3 bases and J by 6 bases, with 12 bases between. CDR1 is SGHAT and CDR2 is FQNNGV in the germline V gene. There are 15 residues in the CDR3. CDR3 DNA sequence: TGTGCCAGCAGCTTTGTTTCTTGGGGTAATTCACCCCTCCACTTT. Its translation: CASSFVSWGNSPLHF. Combining the CDR3 with reference TRBV11-2 and TRBJ1-6 gives the whole variable domain EAGVAQSPRYKIIEKRQSVAFWCNPISGHATLYWYQQILGQGPKLLIQFQNNGVVDDSQLPKDRFSAERLKGVDSTLKIQPAKLEDSAVYLCASSFVSWGNSPLHFGNGTRLTVT.

This clonotype has only a few counts. The chain recombines TRBV12-5 with TRBJ1-1; 8 bases are a match to TRBD1. CDR3 length equals 15 residues. Germline-derived CDR1 and CDR2 are LGHNT and FRNRAP. With V trimmed by 2 bases and J by 0 bases, 2 bases remained unmatched. CDR3 nucleotides: TGTGCTAGTGGTTTGACAGGGGGTATGAACACTGAAGCTTTCTTT. This gives the protein CASGLTGGMNTEAFF.

This sequence joins TRBV3-1 and TRBJ2-5; possible D gene TRBD2, 5 bases. CDR1 LGHDT and CDR2 YNNKEL come from the germline V gene (reference sequence). Trimming stripped 0 bases from V and 5 bases from J, with 10 bases between. The CDR3 covers 14 residues. CDR3 amino acids: CASSQELARETQYF. CDR3 bases: TGTGCCAGCAGCCAAGAGCTAGCTAGGGAGACCCAGTACTTC.

V and J are TRBV20-1 and TRBJ1-2; D is unclear. The CDR3 runs to 12 residues. Per germline, CDR1 DFQATT and CDR2 SNEGSKA (reference sequence). Trimming pared 5 bases from V and 4 bases from J, leaving 11 bases between. CDR3 in amino acids: CSAPTDFYGYTF. CDR3 coding DNA: TGCAGTGCTCCTACGGACTTCTATGGCTACACCTTC.

The chain employs TRBV6-2 or TRBV6-3 and TRBJ2-1; D possibly corresponds to TRBD1 (6 bases). Between the trimmed V and J ends, which lost 6 bases and 4 bases, there was a span of 28 bases. CDR3 size: 19 residues. The germline CDR1 and CDR2 sequences are MNHEY and SVGEGT. DNA of the CDR3: TGTGCCAGCAGCCCCCGAAGAGGGGGAGCTCGCGGCGGTTACAATGAGCAGTTCTTC. Amino acids: CASSPRRGGARGGYNEQFF.

This sequence joins TRBV10-3 and TRBJ1-2; D might be TRBD1 (5 bases). Germline V gene sequence: CDR1 ENHRY, CDR2 SYGVKD. The CDR3 runs 16 residues. V lost 2 bases, J lost 4 bases, and 17 bases lay in between. The CDR3 sequence is CAISEDSGPAGYGYTF. DNA of the CDR3: TGTGCCATCAGTGAGGATTCAGGGCCGGCCGGCTATGGCTACACCTTC.

To note about this clonotype: A junction boundary mismatches the germline segment, possibly from a read error. This CDR3 is CVSSLEGQGYEQYF. The DNA for the CDR3 is TGCGTCAGCAGCTTGGAGGGACAGGGCTACGAGCAGTACTTC. The rearrangement links TRBV5-1 to TRBJ2-5, with 9 bases identical to TRBD1. The DNA end favors TRBJ2-7, so the J call may be wrong. The CDR3 covers 14 residues. From germline, CDR1 is SGHRS and CDR2 YFSETQ.

This sequence joins TRBV5-6 and TRBJ1-1; D is undetermined. The CDR3 is made up of 14 amino acids. Trimming pared 4 bases from V and 1 base from J, leaving 11 bases between. CDR1 and CDR2 (germline): SGHDT, YYEEEE. CDR3 DNA: TGTGCCAGCAGCGCTACATGGGGGAACACTGAAGCTTTCTTT. Translating gives CASSATWGNTEAFF.

The rearrangement uses TRBV7-2 and TRBJ1-2; the D gene is possibly TRBD1 (5 bases). From germline, CDR1 is SGHTA and CDR2 FQGNSA. Trimming took 4 bases from V and 6 from J, leaving 15 bases between them. This CDR3 has 14 residues. CDR3 DNA sequence: TGTGCCAGCAGCTCTTGGACATTAGGGAATGGCTACACCTTC. Amino acids: CASSSWTLGNGYTF.

This sequence joins TRBV20-1 and TRBJ2-7; D possibly corresponds to TRBD2 (5 bases). The CDR3 has 14 amino acids. V lost 5 bases and J lost 0, with 14 bases in between. The germline V gene has CDR1 DFQATT and CDR2 SNEGSKA (reference sequence). The CDR3, as DNA: TGCAGTGCTCCCCAGCGGATCCGCTCCTACGAGCAGTACTTC. Translation gives CSAPQRIRSYEQYF.

This chain links TRBV4-3 with TRBJ2-3; 10 nucleotides line up with TRBD1. The CDR3 length is 15 residues. J was trimmed by 6 bases and V by 4 bases; bases with no gene match: 7. Per germline, CDR1 LGHNA and CDR2 YSLEER. The CDR3 DNA sequence: TGCGCCAGCAGCCCCTGGGACAGGGGAATGGATACGCAGTATTTT. Translation: CASSPWDRGMDTQYF.

The rearrangement links TRBV20-1 to TRBJ1-5, with D possibly being TRBD1 (6 bases). The germline V gene has CDR1 DFQATT and CDR2 SNEGSKA (reference sequence). V lost 3 bases and J 4 bases, leaving 13 bases between the germline ends. The CDR3 loop spans 14 amino acids. DNA for the CDR3: TGCAGTGCTAGGGGGCTTGGACAGAATCAGCCCCAGCATTTT. Translating gives CSARGLGQNQPQHF.

The chain employs TRBV7-2 and TRBJ2-3; 8 positions match TRBD1. Per germline, CDR1 SGHTA and CDR2 FQGNSA. The CDR3 is 19 residues long. V lost 2 bases and J lost 0; bases outside the gene matches: 13. DNA of the CDR3: TGTGCCAGCAGCTTAACCCCCGTCAGGGGGCCTCTAAGCACAGATACGCAGTATTTT. This sequence encodes CASSLTPVRGPLSTDTQYF.